The next 31 T cell receptor beta chains were all read from a single sample in a study of T cell changes during pregnancy in multiple sclerosis. TCRdb keeps only in-frame clones here, not all; method: immunoSEQ multiplex PCR. Of about 52,000 clones listed, more than 90% are singletons. The sequencing used CD4+ T cells from peripheral blood mononuclear cells, collected before pregnancy. The receptors derive from a female donor with multiple sclerosis, enrolled in a pregnancy study.

The genes are TRBV7-2 and TRBJ1-5, with 12 bases matching TRBD1. This CDR3 is built from 15 residues. V lost 5 bases to trimming and J lost 3 bases; unmatched junction nucleotides: 2. Germline assignment: CDR1 SGHTA and CDR2 FQGNSA. The CDR3 loop reads CASSRDRGPNQPQHF. In DNA, the CDR3 is TGTGCCAGCAGCCGGGACAGGGGGCCCAATCAGCCCCAGCATTTT.

The chain links TRBV5-1 to TRBJ1-4; D perhaps matches TRBD1 (6 bases). The CDR3 is 15 residues long. Germline CDR1 reads SGHRS; CDR2 reads YFSETQ. Trimming took 3 bases from V and 4 from J, leaving 13 bases between them. The CDR3 DNA reads as TGCGCCAGCAGCTCACGCGGGGGCGGTAATGAAAAACTGTTTTTT. It yields the protein CASSSRGGGNEKLFF.

This sequence joins TRBV5-4 and TRBJ2-1; possibly TRBD1 for D (6 bases). This CDR3 has 13 amino acids. Germline CDR1 SGHNT, CDR2 YYREEE (reference sequence). V lost 5 bases, J lost 8 bases, and 14 bases lay in between. CDR3 nucleotides: TGTGCCAGCAGTCGGAGGACAGAAGATGAGCAGTTCTTC. It specifies CASSRRTEDEQFF. The variable domain in full, completed from reference TRBV5-4 and TRBJ2-1, reads ETGVTQSPTHLIKTRGQQVTLRCSSQSGHNTVSWYQQALGQGPQFIFQYYREEENGRGNFPPRFSGLQFPNYSSELNVNALELDDSALYLCASSRRTEDEQFFGPGTRLTVL.

The rearrangement joins TRBV7-2 to TRBJ2-6, with no clear D. The CDR3 runs 15 residues. CDR1 is SGHTA, CDR2 FQGNSA, per germline. Trimming took off 3 bases at V and 0 bases at J, with 6 bases between the two ends. The CDR3 protein is CASSFSGSGANVLTF. In DNA, the CDR3 is TGTGCCAGCAGCTTCAGTGGCTCTGGGGCCAACGTCCTGACTTTC.

The chain combines TRBV13 with TRBJ2-2; 7 nucleotides agree with TRBD1. This CDR3 contains 15 residues. Germline trimming cut 7 bases from V and 7 bases from J; bases unmatched to any gene: 12. The germline CDR1 and CDR2 sequences are PRHDT and FYEKMQ (reference sequence). CDR3 residues: CASTYRGPLGGELFF. The CDR3, as DNA: TGTGCCAGCACGTACAGGGGTCCGTTGGGCGGGGAGCTGTTTTTT.

The table lists this clone with a count of one. This chain links TRBV18 with TRBJ2-1, with D unresolved. This CDR3 region has 14 residues. V lost 6 bases and J 7 bases, leaving 16 bases between the germline ends. CDR1 is KGHSH, CDR2 LQKENI, per germline. As DNA, the CDR3 is TGTGCCAGCTCCCCGTCCCCTATCGTTAATGAGCAGTTCTTC. This translates into CASSPSPIVNEQFF.

This clone has only one observation. This chain joins TRBV5-4 and TRBJ1-2; 8 bases map to TRBD1. Trimming removed 5 bases from V and 10 bases from J; junction bases left unmatched: 13. Germline V gene sequence: CDR1 SGHNT, CDR2 YYREEE (reference sequence). The CDR3 loop spans 14 amino acids. The CDR3 loop reads CASRPGTGRLDYTF. CDR3 nucleotide sequence: TGTGCCAGCAGGCCCGGGACAGGAAGATTGGACTACACCTTC.

The rearrangement uses TRBV4-2 and TRBJ1-3, with TRBD1 as a possible D gene (5 bases). Germline V gene sequence: CDR1 LGHNA, CDR2 YNFKEQ. The V and J ends lost 0 bases and 4 bases respectively, with 16 bases between them. The length of the CDR3 is 17 residues. The CDR3 loop is CASSQDRGAGVGNTIYF. CDR3 nucleotide sequence: TGTGCCAGCAGCCAAGATCGAGGGGCGGGAGTCGGAAACACCATATATTTT.

The genes are TRBV5-1 and TRBJ2-6; TRBD1 matches 9 bases. CDR1 is SGHRS, CDR2 YFSETQ, per germline. The CDR3 is 18 residues long. Trimming at V came to 2 bases and at J to 4 bases, leaving 10 bases not matched to a gene. Written as DNA, the CDR3 is TGCGCCAGCAGCTTTCGATCTGGGACAGGGTCGGGGGCCAACGTCCTGACTTTC. It is translated as CASSFRSGTGSGANVLTF. The variable domain in full, completed from reference TRBV5-1 and TRBJ2-6, reads KAGVTQTPRYLIKTRGQQVTLSCSPISGHRSVSWYQQTPGQGLQFLFEYFSETQRNKGNFPGRFSGRQFSNSRSEMNVSTLELGDSALYLCASSFRSGTGSGANVLTFGAGSRLTVL.

This rearrangement joins TRBV20-1 to TRBJ1-2; 7 nucleotides match TRBD1. The CDR3 spans 11 residues. V was pared by 6 bases and J by 6 bases, with 4 bases of the junction left unmatched. Germline CDR1 DFQATT, CDR2 SNEGSKA (reference sequence). CDR3 amino acids: CSARDRDGYTF. DNA of the CDR3: TGCAGTGCCAGGGACAGAGATGGCTACACCTTC.

The chain employs TRBV28 and TRBJ2-1; TRBD1 is a possible D gene (5 bases). Germline CDR1 MDHEN, CDR2 SYDVKM. V lost 6 bases, J lost 4 bases, and 10 bases lay in between. The CDR3 length is 13 residues. The CDR3 sequence: CASRLQVYNEQFF. In DNA form, the CDR3 reads TGTGCCAGCAGACTACAGGTTTACAATGAGCAGTTCTTC.

The V gene is TRBV4-3, the J gene TRBJ2-3, with 10 nucleotides matching TRBD2. This CDR3 has 15 amino acids. V dropped 2 bases and J dropped 1; count of bases not matched to a gene: 0. CDR1 LGHNA and CDR2 YSLEER come from the germline V gene. CDR3 protein: CASSQTSGGTDTQYF. The CDR3 region has the DNA TGCGCCAGCAGCCAAACTAGCGGGGGCACAGATACGCAGTATTTT.

V gene TRBV19 combines with J gene TRBJ1-1; the D gene is possibly TRBD1 (6 bases). The CDR3 consists of 10 residues. From germline, CDR1 is LNHDA and CDR2 SQIVND (reference sequence). Trimming shortened V by 6 bases and J by 7 bases, and 6 bases separated the two germline ends. The CDR3 protein is CASRQGEAFF. CDR3 coding DNA: TGTGCCAGTAGACAGGGTGAAGCTTTCTTT.

The rearrangement joins TRBV2 to TRBJ1-2, with D perhaps matching TRBD1 (5 bases). Germline V gene data show CDR1 as SNHLY and CDR2 as FYNNEI. Trimming left V 8 bases short and J 5 bases short, with 15 bases between. The CDR3 is made up of 13 amino acids. DNA for the CDR3: TGTGCCAGCCGGGGGGATTCTTCTTATGGCTACACCTTC. This encodes CASRGDSSYGYTF.

J is TRBJ2-7 and V is TRBV11-2; tentative D call: TRBD2 (5 bases). V lost 3 bases and J 2 bases, leaving 14 bases between the germline ends. CDR3 length equals 15 residues. Per the germline V gene, CDR1 is SGHAT and CDR2 is FQNNGV. CDR3 amino acids: CASSFRTYKPYEQYF. The CDR3 region has the DNA TGTGCCAGCAGCTTTCGGACTTATAAGCCCTACGAGCAGTACTTC.

This rearrangement joins TRBV6-4 to TRBJ1-2; 9 bases map to TRBD1. CDR3 size: 16 residues. V lost 6 bases and J lost 0; bases outside the gene matches: 8. Germline values: CDR1 MRHNA, CDR2 SNTAGT. CDR3 in DNA: TGTGCCAGCAGCCCGGACAGGGGTCGGTCTAACTATGGCTACACCTTC. It yields the protein CASSPDRGRSNYGYTF.

The V call is TRBV7-6, the J call TRBJ2-3; D may be TRBD2 (6 bases). CDR3 length: 14 residues. Germline V gives CDR1 SGHVS, CDR2 FNYEAQ. Between the trimmed V and J ends, which lost 1 base and 6 bases, there was a span of 11 bases. The CDR3 loop reads CASSLGLVPDTQYF. The CDR3 DNA is TGTGCCAGCAGCTTAGGACTAGTACCGGATACGCAGTATTTT.

The chain joins TRBV9 to TRBJ1-1, with a weak D call TRBD1 (5 bases). Between the trimmed V and J ends, which lost 4 bases and 2 bases, there was a span of 9 bases. Per the germline V gene, CDR1 is SGDLS and CDR2 is YYNGEE. This CDR3 region has 13 residues. This CDR3 reads CASSRDSNTEAFF. The CDR3 DNA follows: TGTGCCAGCAGCCGCGACAGCAACACTGAAGCTTTCTTT.

The chain combines TRBV7-9 with TRBJ1-1; D is uncertain. The length of the CDR3 is 15 residues. Germline values: CDR1 SEHNR, CDR2 FQNEAQ (reference sequence). V was shortened by 5 bases and J by 6 bases, with 19 bases between the two germline ends. In DNA, the CDR3 is TGTGCCAGCAGCCCACCGCCCTTGTCCGGAGCTGAAGCTTTCTTT. Translation: CASSPPPLSGAEAFF.

The chain carries TRBV6-1 and TRBJ2-1; 7 bases line up with TRBD1. From germline, CDR1 is MNHNS and CDR2 SASEGT. The CDR3 loop spans 15 amino acids. The J segment lost 3 bases and the V segment lost 4 bases, leaving 6 bases of the junction unmatched. CDR3 sequence: CASSAPRDSYNEQFF. The CDR3 coding sequence is TGTGCCAGCAGTGCCCCCCGGGACAGCTACAATGAGCAGTTCTTC.

This clone was picked up one time. The chain uses TRBV30 and TRBJ1-2; D remains ambiguous. The CDR3 has 14 amino acids. The ends were cut back, 1 base at V and 0 bases at J, with 9 bases in the middle. CDR1 GTSNPN and CDR2 SVGIG come from the germline V gene (reference sequence). The CDR3 is CAWSAGASNYGYTF. The CDR3 nucleotides read TGTGCCTGGAGTGCAGGTGCCTCTAACTATGGCTACACCTTC.

The J gene is TRBJ2-7, the V gene TRBV11-1; TRBD2 aligns across 15 bases. Trimming cost V 6 bases and J 6 bases; bases outside gene matches: 6. From germline, CDR1 is SGHAT and CDR2 FQDESV (reference sequence). This CDR3 spans 15 amino acids. The CDR3 protein is CASRSGTSGRIEQYF. The CDR3 bases are TGTGCCAGCAGATCCGGGACTAGCGGGAGGATCGAGCAGTACTTC.

This chain uses TRBV11-2 with TRBJ2-4; 13 bases map to TRBD2. Germline CDR1 SGHAT, CDR2 FQNNGV. The length of the CDR3 is 14 residues. Trimming took 7 bases from V and 6 from J; bases not matched to a gene: 3. The CDR3 is CASTRTSGRNIQYF. The CDR3 DNA follows: TGTGCCAGCACCCGGACTAGCGGGAGAAACATTCAGTACTTC.

The chain is built from TRBV5-1 and TRBJ2-7; the D gene is possibly TRBD1 (5 bases). The germline V gene encodes CDR1 SGHRS and CDR2 YFSETQ. This CDR3 is 15 amino acids long. Trimming removed 4 bases from V and 2 bases from J, with 16 bases in between. The CDR3 protein is CASSPERTLTYEQYF. CDR3 DNA: TGCGCCAGCAGCCCCGAACGGACATTGACCTACGAGCAGTACTTC.

The chain is built from TRBV2 and TRBJ2-2, with 10 bases fitting TRBD2. Unmatched junction bases numbered 7, after V lost 6 bases and J lost 0 bases. Germline V gives CDR1 SNHLY, CDR2 FYNNEI. This CDR3 has 17 residues. The CDR3 spells CASSLRGTSANTGELFF. CDR3 sequence (DNA): TGTGCCAGCAGCCTTCGAGGGACTAGCGCGAACACCGGGGAGCTGTTTTTT.

There are a few counts of this clone. The J gene is TRBJ1-5, the V gene TRBV5-8, with 7 nucleotides matching TRBD1. J lost 0 bases, V lost 3 bases, and 3 bases had no gene match. Per the germline V gene, CDR1 is SGHTS and CDR2 is YDEGEE. The CDR3 is 15 amino acids. The CDR3 nucleotides read TGTGCCAGCAGCTCCGGGACAGATAGCAATCAGCCCCAGCATTTT. Amino acids: CASSSGTDSNQPQHF.

The chain joins TRBV28 to TRBJ1-5; 10 positions agree with TRBD1. J gave up 2 bases and V 3 bases, and 16 bases lay outside the gene matches. Germline V lookup: CDR1 MDHEN, CDR2 SYDVKM. The CDR3 is 20 residues long. CDR3 region: CASSLVGPGQGNMGNQPQHF. In DNA form, the CDR3 reads TGTGCCAGCAGTTTGGTTGGTCCGGGACAGGGGAATATGGGCAATCAGCCCCAGCATTTT.

This clone was counted a few times. The V and J genes are TRBV5-1 and TRBJ2-1; a weak D match, TRBD1 (5 bases). V lost 0 bases and J lost 6, with 10 bases in between. The CDR3 contains 14 residues. Germline CDR1 is SGHRS and CDR2 is YFSETQ. CDR3 sequence reads: CASSLVVGANEQFF. The DNA for the CDR3 is TGCGCCAGCAGCTTGGTGGTTGGGGCCAATGAGCAGTTCTTC.

The chain employs TRBV4-1 and TRBJ2-1; D possibly corresponds to TRBD2 (5 bases). CDR3 length equals 15 residues. Trimming pared 6 bases from V and 0 bases from J, leaving 12 bases between. Per the germline V gene, CDR1 is MGHRA and CDR2 is YSYEKL. CDR3 region: CASRLIRDSYNEQFF. For the CDR3, the DNA is TGCGCCAGCAGACTGATCCGGGACTCCTACAATGAGCAGTTCTTC.

This chain connects TRBV5-1 to TRBJ1-1, with D possibly TRBD1 on 6 matching bases. Germline V CDR1 and CDR2: SGHRS, YFSETQ. With 1 base removed from V and 7 bases from J, the gap between germline ends came to 11 bases. The CDR3 spans 13 residues. The CDR3 loop reads CASSLTFRGEAFF. The DNA for the CDR3 is TGCGCCAGCAGCTTGACTTTCAGGGGTGAAGCTTTCTTT.

The chain uses TRBV2 and TRBJ2-1, with TRBD1 matching 12 bases. Germline loops: CDR1 SNHLY, CDR2 FYNNEI. CDR3 size: 17 residues. Trimming removed 6 bases from V and 2 bases from J; junction bases left unmatched: 8. CDR3 region: CASRGLRDRGPYNEQFF. The CDR3 DNA reads TGTGCCAGCAGAGGACTCCGGGACAGGGGGCCCTACAATGAGCAGTTCTTC.